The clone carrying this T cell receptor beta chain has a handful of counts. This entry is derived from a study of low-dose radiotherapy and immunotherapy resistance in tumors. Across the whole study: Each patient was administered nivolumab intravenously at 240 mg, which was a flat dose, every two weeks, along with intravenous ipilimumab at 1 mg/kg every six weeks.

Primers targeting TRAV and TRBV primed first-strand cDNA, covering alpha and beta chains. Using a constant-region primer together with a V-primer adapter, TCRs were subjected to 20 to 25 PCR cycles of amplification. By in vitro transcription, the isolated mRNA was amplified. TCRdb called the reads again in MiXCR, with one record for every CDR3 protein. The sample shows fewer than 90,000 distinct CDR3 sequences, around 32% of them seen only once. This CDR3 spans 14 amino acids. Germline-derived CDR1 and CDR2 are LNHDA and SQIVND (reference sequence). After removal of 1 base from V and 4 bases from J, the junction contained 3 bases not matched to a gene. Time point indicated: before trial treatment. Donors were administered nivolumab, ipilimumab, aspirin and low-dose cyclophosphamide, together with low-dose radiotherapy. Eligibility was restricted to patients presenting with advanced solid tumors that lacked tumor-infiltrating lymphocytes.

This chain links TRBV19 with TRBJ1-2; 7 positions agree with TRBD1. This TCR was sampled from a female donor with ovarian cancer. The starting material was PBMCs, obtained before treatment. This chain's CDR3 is CASSIGGGGYGYTF. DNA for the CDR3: TGTGCCAGTAGTATAGGAGGGGGCGGCTATGGCTACACCTTC.